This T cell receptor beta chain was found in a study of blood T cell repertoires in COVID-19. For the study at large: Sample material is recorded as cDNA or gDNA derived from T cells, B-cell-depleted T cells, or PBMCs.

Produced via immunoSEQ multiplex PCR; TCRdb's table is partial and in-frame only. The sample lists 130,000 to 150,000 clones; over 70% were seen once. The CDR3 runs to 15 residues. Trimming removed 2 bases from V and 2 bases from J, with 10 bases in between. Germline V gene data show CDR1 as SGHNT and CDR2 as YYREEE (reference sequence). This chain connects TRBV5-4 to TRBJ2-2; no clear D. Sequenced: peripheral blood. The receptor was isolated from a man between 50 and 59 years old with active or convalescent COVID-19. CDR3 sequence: CASSFPTANTGELFF. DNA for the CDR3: TGTGCCAGCAGCTTTCCTACCGCCAACACCGGGGAGCTGTTTTTT.